The next 20 T cell receptor beta chains were all read from a single sample in a study of tumor-infiltrating lymphocytes in primary liver carcinoma. From around 18-30 mg of unsorted bulk tissue, DNA and RNA were co-extracted together. From about 530 ng total RNA, TCR beta cDNA was generated with a primer in the constant region. TCR beta libraries came from three nested multiplex PCR rounds using slightly modified ARM-PCR. Primers for the first two PCR rounds were TRBV1-TRBV30 forward primers and a C-beta reverse primer (about 10 cycles per round). One entry per CDR3 protein, called by TCRdb with MiXCR from the multiplex PCR reads. The sample lists around 100,000 distinct CDR3 sequences, 55% to 80% occurring once. The sequenced sample consisted of liver tumor tissue from sampling region 2. Stated subset: tumor region T2, inferior pole. Receptor source: an older woman with primary liver carcinoma and hepatitis B virus infection.

The V call is TRBV7-9, the J call TRBJ1-1; unclear D gene. Trimming removed 4 bases from V and 0 bases from J, with 6 bases in between. This CDR3 contains 13 residues. Germline V gene lookup returns CDR1 SEHNR and CDR2 FQNEAQ (reference sequence). The CDR3 here is CASSSHMNTEAFF. The CDR3 region has the DNA TGTGCCAGCAGCTCGCATATGAACACTGAAGCTTTCTTT. The full variable domain, rest sourced from reference TRBV7-9 and TRBJ1-1, is DTGVSQNPRHKITKRGQNVTFRCDPISEHNRLYWYRQTLGQGPEFLTYFQNEAQLEKSRLLSDRFSAERPKGSFSTLEIQRTEQGDSAMYLCASSSHMNTEAFFGQGTRLTVV.

This clonotype was seen more than once but under ten times. The germline gene is not matched at one end of the junction; a read error may be the cause. The J gene is TRBJ1-3, the V gene TRBV5-1; 7 bases agree with TRBD1. Germline CDR1 is SGHRS and CDR2 is YFSETQ. This CDR3 comprises 14 residues. The CDR3 region is CASRQGSAGSTIYF. The CDR3 DNA follows: TGCGCCAGCCGACAGGGCTCGGCTGGAAGCACCATATATTTT.

Of note for this clonotype: The germline gene is not matched at one end of the junction; a read error may be the cause. The chain employs TRBV10-3 and TRBJ2-1, with TRBD2 matching 7 bases. The germline V gene has CDR1 ENHRY and CDR2 SYGVKD. This CDR3 is 18 amino acids long. Written as DNA, the CDR3 is TGTGCCACCAGTGAATTCGGCCGTAGTACTAGCGTTAACGATGAGAAGTCCTTC. Protein sequence: CATSEFGRSTSVNDEKSF.

As to this clonotype: The junction departs from germline at one end; a sequencing error may be responsible. J is TRBJ2-3 and V is TRBV11-2, with 7 positions matching TRBD1. This CDR3 has 14 amino acids. Germline values: CDR1 SGHAT, CDR2 FQNNGV. CDR3 sequence reads: CAGSLDREIDTRYF. The CDR3 DNA reads as TGTGCCGGCAGCTTAGACAGGGAGATCGACACGCGGTATTTT.

Of note for this clonotype: Possible read error: a much larger clone is one base away. The genes are TRBV5-6 and TRBJ2-5, with 8 positions matching TRBD2. Germline V gives CDR1 SGHDT, CDR2 YYEEEE. CDR3 length: 15 residues. The CDR3 is CTSSFQREIIETQYF. The CDR3 bases are TGTACCAGCAGCTTTCAGCGGGAGATAATAGAGACCCAGTACTTC. Filled out from reference TRBV5-6 and TRBJ2-5, the complete variable domain reads DAGVTQSPTHLIKTRGQQVTLRCSPKSGHDTVSWYQQALGQGPQFIFQYYEEEERQRGNFPDRFSGHQFPNYSSELNVNALLLGDSALYLCTSSFQREIIETQYFGPGTRLLVL.

This clonotype was recorded at least ten times. The rearrangement joins TRBV6-5 to TRBJ2-1; tentatively, D is TRBD1 (6 bases). This CDR3 region has 16 residues. The germline V gene has CDR1 MNHEY and CDR2 SVGAGI. Trimming took 5 bases from V and 2 from J, leaving 16 bases between them. CDR3 in DNA: TGTGCCAGCAGTCGGGACGGGACAACGACCTACAATGAGCAGTTCTTC. This translates into CASSRDGTTTYNEQFF.

The count of this clonotype is one. The junction does not match germline at one end; this may be a read error. The chain couples TRBV12-3 or TRBV12-4 to TRBJ2-4; D call uncertain. The CDR3 is 12 amino acids. CDR3 in DNA: TGTGCCAGTAGTTGGGACAAAAACATTCAGTACTTC. This translates into CASSWDKNIQYF.

At least ten counts were recorded for this clonotype. The chain carries TRBV28 and TRBJ1-3; D remains ambiguous. CDR1 and CDR2 (germline): MDHEN, SYDVKM. The CDR3 runs to 12 residues. Trimming left V 2 bases short and J 6 bases short, with 5 bases between. The CDR3 reads CASSLTENTIYF. CDR3 nucleotide sequence: TGTGCCAGCAGTTTAACAGAAAACACCATATATTTT.

Within the sample, this clonotype is medium-sized. The J gene is TRBJ2-2, the V gene TRBV11-3; D is perhaps TRBD2 (5 bases). V was cut by 6 bases and J by 5 bases, with 13 bases left in between. Per germline, CDR1 SGHNT and CDR2 YENEEA. The CDR3 totals 14 residues. CDR3 in DNA: TGTGCCAGCAGGGGAACTAGGGCGACCGGGGAGCTGTTTTTT. Translating it yields CASRGTRATGELFF.

With respect to this clonotype: A read error is possible here, since a much larger clone lies one base away. It is likely a read error, because the conserved phenylalanine at the end of the CDR3 is missing. This sequence joins TRBV11-3 and TRBJ2-1, with D maybe TRBD1 (5 bases). Germline V lookup: CDR1 SGHNT, CDR2 YENEEA. V gave up 4 bases and J gave up 8 bases, with 18 bases separating them. The CDR3 covers 15 residues. CDR3 in amino acids: CASSSQVPPNYEQFL. Written as DNA, the CDR3 is TGTGCCAGCAGCTCACAGGTTCCTCCCAACTATGAGCAGTTCCTC.

This chain connects TRBV28 to TRBJ1-5; no definite D call. The CDR3 runs 14 residues. V dropped 3 bases and J dropped 4 bases, with 10 bases sitting between them. Germline V gene sequence: CDR1 MDHEN, CDR2 SYDVKM. CDR3: CASSLRQRNQPQHF. DNA for the CDR3: TGTGCCAGCAGTTTGCGGCAGAGAAATCAGCCCCAGCATTTT. The whole variable domain, remainder taken from reference TRBV28 and TRBJ1-5, is DVKVTQSSRYLVKRTGEKVFLECVQDMDHENMFWYRQDPGLGLRLIYFSYDVKMKEKGDIPEGYSVSREKKERFSLILESASTNQTSMYLCASSLRQRNQPQHFGDGTRLSIL.

The sample holds a few counts of this clonotype. Since no conserved phenylalanine or tryptophan closes the CDR3, a read error is the likely cause. The genes are TRBV18 and TRBJ2-3, with 9 bases that match TRBD1. The CDR3 covers 16 residues. Germline V CDR1 and CDR2: KGHSH, LQKENI. V trimming: 3 bases; J trimming: 4 bases; junction bases outside the gene matches: 8. The DNA of the CDR3 is TGTGCCAGCTCACCCCGGACAGGGGAAGGGGCAGATACGCAGTATCTT. Amino acid sequence: CASSPRTGEGADTQYL.

This clonotype was observed many times. The chain uses TRBV4-2 and TRBJ1-1, with D hard to call. Germline assignment: CDR1 LGHNA and CDR2 YNFKEQ. V lost 3 bases, J lost 1 base, and 0 bases lay in between. This CDR3 is 11 amino acids long. The CDR3: CASSQNTEAFF. CDR3 nucleotide sequence: TGTGCCAGCAGCCAGAACACTGAAGCTTTCTTT.

Remarks on this clonotype: A much larger clone sits a single nucleotide away, making a read error possible. The CDR3 loop reads CASSPLGDREFF. CDR3 DNA sequence: TGCGCCAGCAGCCCACTTGGAGACAGGGAGTTCTTC. This chain joins TRBV5-1 and TRBJ2-1; 7 bases agree with TRBD1. This CDR3 contains 12 residues. Germline CDR1 SGHRS, CDR2 YFSETQ. V lost 4 bases and J lost 14; bases outside the gene matches: 9.

V is TRBV11-2 and J is TRBJ2-7; 9 nucleotides line up with TRBD2. CDR3 length: 13 residues. Germline CDR1 SGHAT, CDR2 FQNNGV. V dropped 2 bases and J dropped 12; count of bases not matched to a gene: 8. DNA for the CDR3: TGTGCCAGCAGCTTAATTAGCGGGAGCGTGCGGTACTTC. Translation gives CASSLISGSVRYF.

The V and J genes are TRBV28 and TRBJ2-5; D not resolved. The V and J ends lost 2 bases and 4 bases respectively, with 14 bases between them. CDR1 is MDHEN and CDR2 is SYDVKM in the germline V gene. The length of the CDR3 is 15 residues. The CDR3 DNA follows: TGTGCCAGCAGTTTAGGCAGGAGTGGAATAGAGACCCAGTACTTC. Amino acids: CASSLGRSGIETQYF.

In this sample, this clonotype turned up a few times. This chain links TRBV9 with TRBJ2-7, with D possibly matching TRBD2 (6 bases). V was pared by 4 bases and J by 3 bases, with 14 bases between. Germline V gene sequence: CDR1 SGDLS, CDR2 YYNGEE. The CDR3 runs 14 residues. CDR3: CASSPRLENYEQYF. CDR3 sequence (DNA): TGTGCCAGCAGCCCACGACTAGAAAACTACGAGCAGTACTTC.

This clonotype was observed many times. V usage is TRBV10-1 and J usage is TRBJ2-3; D remains ambiguous. The CDR3 runs to 14 residues. Trimming took 10 bases from V and 2 from J, leaving 16 bases between them. CDR1 is WNHNN and CDR2 is SYGVQD in the germline V gene (reference sequence). DNA for the CDR3: TGCGCCACCGCGAGAGAAAGGGACACAGATACGCAGTATTTT. Its protein product is CATARERDTDTQYF.

This clonotype showed up many times. This rearrangement joins TRBV6-5 to TRBJ2-2; D may be TRBD2 (7 bases). The CDR3 has 19 amino acids. V lost 6 bases and J 7 bases, leaving 30 bases between the germline ends. Germline V gene data show CDR1 as MNHEY and CDR2 as SVGAGI. In DNA form, the CDR3 reads TGTGCCAGCAGCCCCTCCCCGACAGGTGTCGGGACTAACGTCGGGGAGCTGTTTTTT. This codes for CASSPSPTGVGTNVGELFF.

About this clonotype: A read error may produce the germline difference seen at one junction end. The V gene is TRBV5-4, the J gene TRBJ2-1, with D perhaps TRBD1 (7 bases). This CDR3 spans 15 amino acids. Per the germline V gene, CDR1 is SGHNT and CDR2 is YYREEE (reference sequence). The CDR3 here is CTRSLGGRGVGEQFF. In DNA form, the CDR3 reads TGTACCAGAAGCTTGGGGGGCAGGGGGGTAGGTGAGCAGTTCTTC.